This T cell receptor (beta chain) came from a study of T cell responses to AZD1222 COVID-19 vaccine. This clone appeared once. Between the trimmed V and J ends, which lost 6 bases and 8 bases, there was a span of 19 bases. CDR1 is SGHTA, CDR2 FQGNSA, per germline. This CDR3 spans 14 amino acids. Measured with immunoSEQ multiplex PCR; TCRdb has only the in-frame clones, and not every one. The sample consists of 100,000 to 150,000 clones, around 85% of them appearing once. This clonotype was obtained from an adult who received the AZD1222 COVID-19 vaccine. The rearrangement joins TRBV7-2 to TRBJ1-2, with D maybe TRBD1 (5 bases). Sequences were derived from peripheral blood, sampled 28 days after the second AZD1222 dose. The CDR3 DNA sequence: TGTGCCAGCAGTACTACCTGGTCCGGGGCAGGCTACACCTTC. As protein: CASSTTWSGAGYTF.